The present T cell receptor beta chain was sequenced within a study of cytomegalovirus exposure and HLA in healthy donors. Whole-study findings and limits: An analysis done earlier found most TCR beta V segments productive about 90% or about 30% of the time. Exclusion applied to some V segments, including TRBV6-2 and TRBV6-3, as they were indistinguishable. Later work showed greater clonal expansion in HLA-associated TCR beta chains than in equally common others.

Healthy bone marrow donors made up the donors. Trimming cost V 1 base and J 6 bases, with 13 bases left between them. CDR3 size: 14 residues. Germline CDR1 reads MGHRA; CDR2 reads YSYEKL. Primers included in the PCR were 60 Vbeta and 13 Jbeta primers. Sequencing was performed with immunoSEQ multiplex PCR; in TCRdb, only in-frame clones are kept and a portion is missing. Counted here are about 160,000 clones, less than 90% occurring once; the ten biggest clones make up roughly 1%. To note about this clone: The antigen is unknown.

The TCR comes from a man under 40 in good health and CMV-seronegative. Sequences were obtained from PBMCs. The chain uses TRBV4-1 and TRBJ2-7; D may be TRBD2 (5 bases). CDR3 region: CASSQVRDNAEQYF. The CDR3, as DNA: TGCGCCAGCAGCCAAGTGAGGGATAACGCCGAGCAGTACTTC.